Listed below are T cell receptor beta chains from one sample, sequenced in a study of early T cells in non-severe SARS-CoV-2 infection. MiXCR was run by TCRdb on the 5' RACE reads, yielding one entry per CDR3 protein. The repertoire has some 57,000 distinct CDR3 sequences, over 9.5% of them found once; the top ten carry roughly 4.7%. The material sequenced was whole blood. The receptor set was obtained from an adult who was a healthcare worker with PCR-confirmed SARS-CoV-2 infection or an uninfected control (not recorded which). Each CDR3 is given without its conserved first and last residue.

v_call	j_call	cdr3_aa
TRBV20-1	TRBJ2-2	SARPWTSNTGELF
TRBV24-1	TRBJ2-3	ATSDGGITDTQY
TRBV6-5	TRBJ2-1	ASKGLAGAYNEQF
TRBV19	TRBJ2-3	ASSMPPGGTDTQY
TRBV25-1	TRBJ2-7	ASRGGIYEQY
TRBV6-5	TRBJ1-1	ASRYQGYTEAF
TRBV4-3	TRBJ2-7	ASSPSAGAYEQY
TRBV7-2	TRBJ2-5	ASSFAARGSETQY
TRBV4-1	TRBJ2-3	ASSQGGTRGTQY
TRBV6-6	TRBJ1-2	ASSYGQDGGYT
TRBV20-1	TRBJ1-1	SARPRAMNTEAF
TRBV7-2	TRBJ2-7	ASSSRDRDPYEQY
TRBV12-3/TRBV12-4	TRBJ1-1	ASSLQGATEAF